The 18 T cell receptor beta chains below were found in one sample sequenced in a study of identical twins (dated by TCRdb to 2016 to 2018). Libraries were constructed by 5' RACE. Sequencer: Illumina HiSeq 2000. TCRdb's own reprocessing of the public reads used fastp at Q25 and MiXCR and kept productive beta chains. Identical CDR3 proteins give one entry, which carries the most common genes and DNA. A total of about 530,000 distinct CDR3 sequences appear in this sample, around 15% of them only once. 0.44% of the sample comes from the top ten. These same records also appear under a second study, on yellow fever vaccine responses in identical twins.

Input material: CD4+ T cells sorted from blood. All receptors come from a woman younger than 35 in good health.

The sample holds a few counts of this clonotype. CDR3 loop: CASSLLAGGFADTQYF. CDR3 coding DNA: TGTGCCAGCAGTTTACTAGCGGGAGGGTTTGCAGATACGCAGTATTTT. The rearrangement uses TRBV28 and TRBJ2-3; 12 bases are a match to TRBD2. V gave up 2 bases and J gave up 4 bases; unmatched junction bases: 4. The CDR3 totals 16 residues. Germline V gene lookup returns CDR1 MDHEN and CDR2 SYDVKM. Together with reference TRBV28 and TRBJ2-3, the CDR3 gives the full variable domain: DVKVTQSSRYLVKRTGEKVFLECVQDMDHENMFWYRQDPGLGLRLIYFSYDVKMKEKGDIPEGYSVSREKKERFSLILESASTNQTSMYLCASSLLAGGFADTQYFGPGTRLTVL.

This clonotype was seen a few times. V usage is TRBV10-3 and J usage is TRBJ2-2, with 8 bases aligning to TRBD2. This CDR3 is 14 amino acids long. Germline V gives CDR1 ENHRY, CDR2 SYGVKD. After removal of 8 bases from V and 0 bases from J, the junction contained 2 bases not matched to a gene. The CDR3 DNA sequence: TGTGCCATCCGGGGACTAGCGAACACCGGGGAGCTGTTTTTT. Protein sequence: CAIRGLANTGELFF.

The rearrangement links TRBV14 to TRBJ1-1, with 8 bases that match TRBD1. The CDR3 sequence is 16 residues long. Germline CDR1 is SGHDN and CDR2 is FVKESK. With 0 bases clipped from V and 3 bases from J, the junction kept 6 bases outside the gene matches. Here the CDR3 reads CASSQDRGQVDTEAFF. Written as DNA, the CDR3 is TGTGCCAGCAGCCAAGATCGGGGACAGGTAGACACTGAAGCTTTCTTT.

This clonotype was observed a handful of times. The chain has TRBV6-5 and TRBJ2-1; unclear D gene. Germline lookup yields CDR1 MNHEY and CDR2 SVGAGI. V gave up 6 bases and J gave up 5 bases, with 8 bases separating them. The CDR3 covers 12 residues. This CDR3 reads CASRYKNNEQFF. CDR3 coding DNA: TGTGCCAGCAGATATAAAAACAATGAGCAGTTCTTC.

With regard to this clonotype: Its ends do not fully match the called genes, so a read error is possible. The chain carries TRBV27 and TRBJ2-1; D is unclear. CDR3 length: 12 amino acids. Germline lookup yields CDR1 MNHEY and CDR2 SMNVEV (reference sequence). The CDR3: CTSSFSASEQFF. The CDR3 DNA is TGTACCAGCAGTTTTTCAGCGAGTGAGCAGTTCTTC.

The chain employs TRBV10-3 and TRBJ2-1, with TRBD2 as a possible D gene (7 bases). V was shortened by 10 bases and J by 0 bases, with 16 bases between the two germline ends. This CDR3 has 15 amino acids. Germline V CDR1 and CDR2: ENHRY, SYGVKD. This CDR3 reads CATRGGGNSYNEQFF. DNA of the CDR3: TGTGCCACCCGCGGGGGCGGGAACTCCTACAATGAGCAGTTCTTC.

This chain uses TRBV20-1 with TRBJ2-1; TRBD2 matches 14 bases. CDR3 length: 16 amino acids. The germline V gene encodes CDR1 DFQATT and CDR2 SNEGSKA (reference sequence). Trimming removed 6 bases from V and 9 bases from J; junction bases left unmatched: 13. The CDR3 region is CSATPGTSGRGGEQFF. The CDR3 DNA reads TGCAGTGCAACACCCGGGACTAGCGGGAGAGGCGGTGAGCAGTTCTTC.

The chain is built from TRBV20-1 and TRBJ2-5; D perhaps matches TRBD2 (5 bases). Germline V gene lookup returns CDR1 DFQATT and CDR2 SNEGSKA (reference sequence). This CDR3 region has 15 residues. With 6 bases removed from V and 2 bases from J, the gap between germline ends came to 19 bases. In DNA, the CDR3 is TGCAGTGCAACGATAGCGAACCCCTCACAAGAGACCCAGTACTTC. Amino acid sequence: CSATIANPSQETQYF.

This clonotype has just a few counts. The chain joins TRBV12-3 or TRBV12-4 to TRBJ1-2, with TRBD1 as a possible D gene (5 bases). This CDR3 is 11 amino acids long. Trimming pared 4 bases from V and 8 bases from J, leaving 8 bases between. The CDR3 sequence: CASSWGYGYTF. CDR3 nucleotides: TGTGCCAGCAGTTGGGGGTACGGCTACACCTTC.

This rearrangement joins TRBV24-1 to TRBJ2-3; 8 bases fit TRBD1. The germline V gene encodes CDR1 KGHDR and CDR2 SFDVKD. The CDR3 sequence is 14 residues long. After removal of 8 bases from V and 1 base from J, the junction contained 4 bases not matched to a gene. CDR3 loop: CATKKTGGTDTQYF. CDR3 bases: TGTGCCACCAAGAAGACAGGGGGCACAGATACGCAGTATTTT.

Here the CDR3 reads CASRRGTGSNSPLHF. The DNA for the CDR3 is TGTGCCAGCAGACGTGGGACTGGCAGTAATTCACCCCTCCACTTT. The chain is built from TRBV12-3 or TRBV12-4 and TRBJ1-6, with D perhaps TRBD1 (5 bases). Trimming removed 6 bases at V and 6 bases at J, with 15 bases between. There are 15 residues in the CDR3.

This clonotype was counted only a few times. The rearrangement links TRBV2 to TRBJ2-2; 10 bases match TRBD2. The germline V gene has CDR1 SNHLY and CDR2 FYNNEI. The ends lost 4 bases at V and 7 bases at J; junction bases unmatched: 9. The CDR3 covers 16 residues. The CDR3: CASSGLAGAPSGELFF. Here the CDR3 DNA reads TGTGCCAGCAGTGGGCTAGCGGGGGCCCCCAGCGGGGAGCTGTTTTTT. The whole variable domain, filled in from reference TRBV2 and TRBJ2-2, reads EPEVTQTPSHQVTQMGQEVILRCVPISNHLYFYWYRQILGQKVEFLVSFYNNEISEKSEIFDDQFSVERPDGSNFTLKIRSTKLEDSAMYFCASSGLAGAPSGELFFGEGSRLTVL.

There are a few counts of this clonotype. V usage is TRBV28 and J usage is TRBJ1-6; TRBD1 agrees at 9 bases. V trimming: 7 bases; J trimming: 8 bases; junction bases outside the gene matches: 15. The germline V gene has CDR1 MDHEN and CDR2 SYDVKM. This CDR3 comprises 17 residues. Here the CDR3 reads CASTFGIGRTGDSPLHF. The CDR3 DNA reads as TGTGCCAGCACTTTCGGGATCGGTCGGACAGGGGATTCACCCCTCCACTTT.

V gene TRBV25-1 combines with J gene TRBJ2-3, with 9 positions matching TRBD2. V was pared by 8 bases and J by 1 base, with 7 bases of the junction left unmatched. Germline CDR1 reads MGHDK; CDR2 reads SYGVNS. CDR3 size: 15 residues. CDR3 DNA: TGTGCCAGCGGGTCAGTAGCGGGGGGCACAGATACGCAGTATTTT. This codes for CASGSVAGGTDTQYF. Full variable domain (rest looked up from reference TRBV25-1 and TRBJ2-3): EADIYQTPRYLVIGTGKKITLECSQTMGHDKMYWYQQDPGMELHLIHYSYGVNSTEKGDLSSESTVSRIRTEHFPLTLESARPSHTSQYLCASGSVAGGTDTQYFGPGTRLTVL.

V gene TRBV6-6 combines with J gene TRBJ2-1, with D hard to call. Germline assignment: CDR1 MNHNY and CDR2 SVGAGI (reference sequence). The V and J ends lost 5 bases and 9 bases respectively, with 11 bases between them. This CDR3 has 12 amino acids. For the CDR3, the DNA is TGTGCCAGCAGTCGCGAAAAGGCTGAGCAGTTCTTC. Translation gives CASSREKAEQFF.

The chain uses TRBV27 and TRBJ2-1; D might be TRBD1 or TRBD2, each matching 5 bases. The CDR3 extends over 14 amino acids. Germline assignment: CDR1 MNHEY and CDR2 SMNVEV (reference sequence). Trimming took off 3 bases at V and 4 bases at J, with 10 bases between the two ends. The chain's CDR3 is CASSFSRGYNEQFF. CDR3 nucleotides: TGTGCCAGCAGTTTCTCGAGGGGTTACAATGAGCAGTTCTTC.

The chain has TRBV10-2 and TRBJ2-3; D remains ambiguous. The CDR3 runs to 14 residues. CDR1 is WSHSY and CDR2 is SAAADI in the germline V gene. V gave up 3 bases and J gave up 5 bases, with 12 bases separating them. The chain's CDR3 is CASSDRSWGDTQYF. The CDR3 bases are TGCGCCAGCAGTGACCGTAGCTGGGGAGATACGCAGTATTTT.

The table lists this clonotype with a few counts. DNA for the CDR3: TGTGCCAGCAGTAGAACTAGCGGGGTGGATGAGCAGTTCTTC. This codes for CASSRTSGVDEQFF. The chain has TRBV2 and TRBJ2-1; 10 bases map to TRBD2. The CDR3 sequence is 14 residues long. The V segment lost 5 bases and the J segment 8 bases; nucleotides outside the gene matches: 6. Germline V gene sequence: CDR1 SNHLY, CDR2 FYNNEI.